The 25 T cell receptor beta chains presented below share a single source sample, sequenced in a study of response to subunit inactivated influenza vaccine. TCRdb used MiXCR to reprocess the RT-PCR reads, holding one entry per CDR3 protein. The sample consists of about 480,000 distinct CDR3 sequences, 9.5% to 12% of them appearing once. This material consisted of PBMCs from blood, taken 35 to 45 days after vaccination. The receptors stem from a man in his fifties or sixties who received an inactivated influenza vaccine.

Turning to this clonotype: The CDR3 end shows no conserved phenylalanine or tryptophan, and so a read error is likely. The rearrangement joins TRBV7-2 to TRBJ2-5; 10 bases match TRBD2. J gave up 6 bases and V 6 bases, and 10 bases lay outside the gene matches. This CDR3 is built from 15 residues. Germline V gives CDR1 SGHTA, CDR2 FQGNSA. The CDR3 region has the DNA TGTGCCAGCAGTTATGGACTAGCGGAAAAAAAGACCCAGTACGTC. This gives the protein CASSYGLAEKKTQYV.

In this sample, this clonotype turned up many times. The chain uses TRBV9 and TRBJ2-3; TRBD2 is a possible D gene (5 bases). CDR3 length: 18 residues. Germline CDR1 SGDLS, CDR2 YYNGEE. V lost 0 bases to trimming and J lost 0 bases, with 17 bases between them. CDR3 sequence (DNA): TGTGCCAGCAGCGTAGCTTTTGACCCAGCGGATAGCACAGATACGCAGTATTTT. This codes for CASSVAFDPADSTDTQYF.

This rearrangement joins TRBV7-9 to TRBJ2-3, with TRBD2 as a possible D gene (6 bases). This CDR3 has 14 amino acids. V dropped 4 bases and J dropped 6 bases, with 14 bases sitting between them. CDR1 and CDR2 (germline): SEHNR, FQNEAQ (reference sequence). CDR3 in DNA: TGTGCCAGCAGCTGGATGCGGGGTGTGGATACGCAGTATTTT. Translated: CASSWMRGVDTQYF.

This clonotype was recorded many times. This CDR3 is CASSFDSGPATQYF. The CDR3 DNA follows: TGTGCCAGCAGTTTCGACTCGGGCCCCGCTACCCAGTACTTC. J is TRBJ2-5 and V is TRBV12-3 or TRBV12-4; D is uncertain. Trimming removed 3 bases at V and 8 bases at J, with 16 bases between. The CDR3 has 14 residues.

The V and J genes are TRBV11-2 and TRBJ1-2; D remains ambiguous. The CDR3 totals 18 residues. Trimming stripped 5 bases from V and 4 bases from J, with 26 bases between. Germline values: CDR1 SGHAT, CDR2 FQNNGV. The CDR3 sequence is CASSPFQRTSRSVYGYTF. CDR3 DNA sequence: TGTGCCAGCAGCCCCTTTCAAAGGACCTCACGATCGGTCTATGGCTACACCTTC.

This clonotype was observed a handful of times. The chain combines TRBV4-1 with TRBJ1-4; the D is unclear. The CDR3 consists of 15 residues. The germline V gene has CDR1 MGHRA and CDR2 YSYEKL. V was shortened by 0 bases and J by 5 bases, with 10 bases between the two germline ends. CDR3 protein: CASSQEGSLNEKLFF. In DNA, the CDR3 is TGCGCCAGCAGCCAAGAGGGGAGTCTCAATGAAAAACTGTTTTTT.

Turning to this clonotype: Given a much more abundant clone one base away, this may be a read error. The J gene is TRBJ2-5, the V gene TRBV5-1; 8 bases align to TRBD2. The CDR3 consists of 14 residues. The trim removed 4 bases at V and 1 base at J, leaving 3 bases unmatched. The germline CDR1 and CDR2 sequences are SGHRS and YFSETQ. The CDR3 sequence is CASSGGLAQETQYF. Written as DNA, the CDR3 is TGCGCCAGCAGCGGAGGACTAGCCCAAGAGACCCAGTACTTC.

A few counts support this clonotype. This chain uses TRBV5-1 with TRBJ2-3, with D perhaps matching TRBD2 (5 bases). Germline assignment: CDR1 SGHRS and CDR2 YFSETQ. The CDR3 spans 15 residues. V gave up 0 bases and J gave up 4 bases, with 12 bases separating them. The CDR3: CASSLASSFADTQYF. CDR3 DNA sequence: TGCGCCAGCAGCTTGGCGTCTAGCTTTGCAGATACGCAGTATTTT. The full variable domain, rest sourced from reference TRBV5-1 and TRBJ2-3, is KAGVTQTPRYLIKTRGQQVTLSCSPISGHRSVSWYQQTPGQGLQFLFEYFSETQRNKGNFPGRFSGRQFSNSRSEMNVSTLELGDSALYLCASSLASSFADTQYFGPGTRLTVL.

This chain joins TRBV28 and TRBJ2-1; D call uncertain. Deletions cut 3 bases from V and 4 bases from J, with 19 bases between. The CDR3 is 17 residues long. From germline, CDR1 is MDHEN and CDR2 SYDVKM. CDR3 amino acids: CASSLGRGSTRYNEQFF. For the CDR3, the DNA is TGTGCCAGCAGTTTGGGCCGTGGATCCACCCGGTACAATGAGCAGTTCTTC.

On this clonotype: This may come from a read error, since a much larger clone is one base off. The chain joins TRBV10-3 to TRBJ2-2; D not resolved. The CDR3 extends over 14 amino acids. V gave up 3 bases and J gave up 4 bases, with 9 bases separating them. Germline CDR1 is ENHRY and CDR2 is SYGVKD. In nucleotides, the CDR3 is TGTGCCATCAGTGACCAGGCAGGCACCGGGGAGCTGTTTTTT. This codes for CAISDQAGTGELFF.

The chain has TRBV20-1 and TRBJ2-7; TRBD1 matches at 10 bases. The CDR3 covers 14 residues. Losses at the gene ends were 5 bases for V and 4 bases for J; bases not matched to a gene: 8. Germline V gene sequence: CDR1 DFQATT, CDR2 SNEGSKA (reference sequence). CDR3 nucleotides: TGCAGTGCTCAAACTAGGACAGGGGGTTACGAGCAGTACTTC. It translates to CSAQTRTGGYEQYF.

This clonotype has at least ten counts. This chain connects TRBV7-9 to TRBJ2-3; TRBD2 might be the D (6 bases). The CDR3 sequence is 15 residues long. V dropped 3 bases and J dropped 2 bases, with 12 bases sitting between them. Germline lookup yields CDR1 SEHNR and CDR2 FQNEAQ (reference sequence). CDR3 sequence (DNA): TGTGCCAGCAGCTTGCAAGCGGGCAACACAGATACGCAGTATTTT. As protein: CASSLQAGNTDTQYF.

This clonotype was seen only a few times. The chain has TRBV20-1 and TRBJ2-1; the match to TRBD2 covers 8 bases. CDR3 size: 13 residues. Trimming removed 6 bases from V and 6 bases from J; junction bases left unmatched: 7. Germline CDR1 is DFQATT and CDR2 is SNEGSKA (reference sequence). The CDR3 DNA reads as TGCAGTGCGCCGGGACTAGGCTCCAATGAGCAGTTCTTC. This codes for CSAPGLGSNEQFF.

This clonotype was detected ten times or more. The chain recombines TRBV10-3 with TRBJ1-1; the D gene is possibly TRBD1 (5 bases). The germline CDR1 and CDR2 sequences are ENHRY and SYGVKD. V was trimmed by 3 bases and J by 6 bases, leaving 14 bases between them. The CDR3 totals 14 residues. As DNA, the CDR3 is TGTGCCATCAGTGATCCGGGGGTTTCCCCTGAAGCTTTCTTT. Translated, it gives CAISDPGVSPEAFF.

This clonotype was found a few times. CDR3 loop: CSARIRTASGEQYF. The CDR3 DNA follows: TGCAGTGCGCGAATCCGGACAGCCTCGGGAGAGCAGTACTTC. This rearrangement joins TRBV20-1 to TRBJ2-7, with D possibly being TRBD1 (6 bases). Deletions cut 6 bases from V and 7 bases from J, with 22 bases between. This CDR3 is built from 14 residues. CDR1 is DFQATT, CDR2 SNEGSKA, per germline (reference sequence).

The sample holds a few counts of this clonotype. The chain recombines TRBV24-1 with TRBJ2-5, with TRBD2 identical over 14 bases. There are 16 residues in the CDR3. After removal of 4 bases from V and 5 bases from J, the junction contained 5 bases not matched to a gene. Germline values: CDR1 KGHDR, CDR2 SFDVKD. The CDR3 loop is CATSEATSGGGETQYF. CDR3 in DNA: TGTGCCACCAGTGAAGCGACTAGCGGGGGGGGCGAGACCCAGTACTTC.

The table lists this clonotype with a few counts. This chain joins TRBV12-3 or TRBV12-4 and TRBJ1-5; 10 nucleotides line up with TRBD1. This CDR3 is 15 amino acids long. Trimming removed 7 bases from V and 6 bases from J; junction bases left unmatched: 9. DNA for the CDR3: TGTGCCAGCACGACAGGGGGCAAAGGTATTCAGCCCCAGCATTTT. This sequence encodes CASTTGGKGIQPQHF.

This clonotype was seen more than once but under ten times. V and J are TRBV6-5 and TRBJ2-1; 11 nucleotides agree with TRBD2. The V gene's germline CDR1 is MNHEY and CDR2 SVGAGI. The length of the CDR3 is 19 residues. J gave up 4 bases and V 2 bases, and 13 bases lay outside the gene matches. CDR3: CASSYGALAGGKVYNEQFF. The CDR3 DNA sequence: TGTGCCAGCAGTTACGGTGCCCTAGCGGGAGGAAAAGTGTACAATGAGCAGTTCTTC.

This clonotype was detected a few times. This rearrangement joins TRBV7-2 to TRBJ1-1; maybe TRBD1 (5 bases). This CDR3 contains 13 residues. Trimming left V 0 bases short and J 7 bases short, with 9 bases between. In germline, CDR1 is SGHTA, CDR2 FQGNSA. CDR3 region: CASSLAARDEAFF. The DNA for the CDR3 is TGTGCCAGCAGCTTAGCTGCCAGGGATGAAGCTTTCTTT.

The chain recombines TRBV24-1 with TRBJ2-3; D perhaps matches TRBD1 (6 bases). Trimming removed 4 bases from V and 0 bases from J, with 13 bases in between. Looked up from germline, CDR1 is KGHDR and CDR2 is SFDVKD. This CDR3 is 16 amino acids long. CDR3 residues: CATSDPGQDSTDTQYF. CDR3 nucleotides: TGTGCCACCAGTGACCCGGGACAAGATAGCACAGATACGCAGTATTTT.

This clonotype was picked up a small number of times. The rearrangement joins TRBV6-2 or TRBV6-3 to TRBJ2-5; D is uncertain. V lost 1 base, J lost 5 bases, and 8 bases lay in between. CDR3 length: 13 residues. Germline V gene data show CDR1 as MNHEY and CDR2 as SVGEGT. The CDR3 DNA follows: TGTGCCAGCAGTTACTGGATCGGGGAGACCCAGTACTTC. Its protein is CASSYWIGETQYF.

The sample holds many counts of this clonotype. The rearrangement uses TRBV9 and TRBJ2-7; 7 positions agree with TRBD2. Germline lookup yields CDR1 SGDLS and CDR2 YYNGEE. The CDR3 length is 13 residues. With 2 bases clipped from V and 6 bases from J, the junction kept 5 bases outside the gene matches. Written as DNA, the CDR3 is TGTGCCAGCAGCGTCACTAGCGAGGCCGAGCAGTACTTC. Encoded protein: CASSVTSEAEQYF.

This clonotype occurred a few times. This chain joins TRBV28 and TRBJ2-7; D is unclear. Looked up from germline, CDR1 is MDHEN and CDR2 is SYDVKM. CDR3 size: 11 residues. V lost 10 bases, J lost 0 bases, and 7 bases lay in between. The CDR3 sequence is CATTSSYEQYF. In DNA, the CDR3 is TGTGCCACGACCAGCTCCTACGAGCAGTACTTC.

V usage is TRBV11-2 and J usage is TRBJ2-1; 10 bases are a match to TRBD2. The CDR3 totals 16 residues. V shed 3 bases and J 9 bases; nucleotides not matched to a gene: 11. CDR1 and CDR2 from the germline V gene are SGHAT and FQNNGV. DNA for the CDR3: TGTGCCAGCAGCTTCGGGAGGAGCGGGGGGGCAGGTGAGCAGTTCTTC. The encoded protein is CASSFGRSGGAGEQFF.

This clonotype came up many times. The rearrangement links TRBV9 to TRBJ2-4, with 8 bases identical to TRBD2. Germline V CDR1 and CDR2: SGDLS, YYNGEE. The V and J ends lost 2 bases and 6 bases, in that order; junction bases with no gene match: 7. The CDR3 sequence is 15 residues long. The CDR3 DNA follows: TGTGCCAGCAGCGTGTCGGGGGGGCCGGGAAACATTCAGTACTTC. This encodes CASSVSGGPGNIQYF. The full variable domain, its missing parts supplied by reference TRBV9 and TRBJ2-4, is DSGVTQTPKHLITATGQRVTLRCSPRSGDLSVYWYQQSLDQGLQFLIQYYNGEERAKGNILERFSAQQFPDLHSELNLSSLELGDSALYFCASSVSGGPGNIQYFGAGTRLSVL.